This T cell receptor (beta chain) comes out of a study of T cell responses to AZD1222 COVID-19 vaccine. Study-level points and caveats: Donors skewed white British and female; clonal diversity was possibly underestimated. As reported, nearly half of all spike-specific TCRs target variant regions that are unmutated. Two doses of AZD1222 preceded a rise in Spike-specific TCR breadth and depth. The CD4 TCRs associated with vaccination extended across spike and predominated at 160-218 and 743-854.

The length of the CDR3 is 17 residues. V was pared by 4 bases and J by 1 base, with 19 bases between. Germline lookup yields CDR1 SGHRS and CDR2 YFSETQ. Clones were sequenced by immunoSEQ multiplex PCR, and TCRdb holds only the in-frame ones, with some missing. Of 150,000 or so clones listed, more than 85% are singletons. Regarding this clone: The antigen is not known.

The origin of this receptor is an adult who received the AZD1222 COVID-19 vaccine. This specimen consisted of peripheral blood, obtained 28 days after the second AZD1222 dose. V gene TRBV5-1 combines with J gene TRBJ2-3; D not certain. CDR3 in DNA: TGCGCCAGCAGCCCGACCGGCCCCGTCCTACGCACAGATACGCAGTATTTT. It translates to CASSPTGPVLRTDTQYF. The full variable domain, rest sourced from reference TRBV5-1 and TRBJ2-3, is KAGVTQTPRYLIKTRGQQVTLSCSPISGHRSVSWYQQTPGQGLQFLFEYFSETQRNKGNFPGRFSGRQFSNSRSEMNVSTLELGDSALYLCASSPTGPVLRTDTQYFGPGTRLTVL.